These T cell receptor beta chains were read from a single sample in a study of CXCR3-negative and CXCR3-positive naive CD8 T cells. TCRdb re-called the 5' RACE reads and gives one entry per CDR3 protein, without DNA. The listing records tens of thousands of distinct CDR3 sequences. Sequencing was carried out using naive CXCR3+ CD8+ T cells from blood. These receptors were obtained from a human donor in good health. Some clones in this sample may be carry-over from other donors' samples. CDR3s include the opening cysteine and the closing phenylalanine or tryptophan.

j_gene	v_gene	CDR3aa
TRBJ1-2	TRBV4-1	CASSHGIYGYTF
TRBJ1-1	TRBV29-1	CSVEETGMNTEAFF
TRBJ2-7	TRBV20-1	CSARGAGGRHFYEQYF
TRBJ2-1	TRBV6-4	CASSDSGYSYNEQFF
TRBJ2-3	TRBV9	CPSSPAGADTQYF
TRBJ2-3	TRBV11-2	CASSPGAVPREDTQYF
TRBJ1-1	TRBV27	CASSSSGGEAFF
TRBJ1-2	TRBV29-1	CSLGGGADGYTF
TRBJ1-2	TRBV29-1	CSVEDGGRASILYGYTF
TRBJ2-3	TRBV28	CASSFRLESTDTQYF
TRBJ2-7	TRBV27	CASSLSGLDFSYEQYF
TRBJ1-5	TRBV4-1	CASSQEGRESGNQPQHF
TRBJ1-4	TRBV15	CATSRPGTEKLFF
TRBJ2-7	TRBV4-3	CASSPRQGPSYEQYF
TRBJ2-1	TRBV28	CASMDRGGGYNEQFF